Here is one T cell receptor beta chain with its context. Germline CDR1 is SGHAT and CDR2 is FQNNGV. V shed 5 bases and J 1 base; nucleotides not matched to a gene: 9. The CDR3 totals 16 residues. Generated by immunoSEQ multiplex PCR, the TCRdb table keeps only in-frame clones and is missing some. This table has over 10,000 clones, 94% appearing once. The data were obtained in a study of technical replicates of blood from several donors. The clonotype was recovered from a human donor in good health. Specimen: PBMCs. This rearrangement joins TRBV11-2 to TRBJ2-7; TRBD2 matches 9 bases. DNA of the CDR3: TGTGCCAGCAGCCCTATAGCGGGAGCGGGTTCCTACGAGCAGTACTTC. Residues: CASSPIAGAGSYEQYF.